This TCR beta chain was captured in a study of Ad26.COV2.S vaccination and SARS-CoV-2 variants. Study-wide context: Once, or twice with 56 days between doses, Ad26.COV2.S was given intramuscularly.

Study-wide points: Reportedly, spike-specific CD8+ and CD4+ T cell responses achieved substantial breadth once vaccination had taken place. The TCR breadth and depth analyses may have understated or missed part of the total T cell responses.

CDR1 SGHVS and CDR2 FQNEAQ come from the germline V gene. With 0 bases removed from V and 3 bases from J, the gap between germline ends came to 10 bases. CDR3 length: 15 residues. Treatment specified: some 19 received Ad26.COV2.S at low or high dose, single or two shots; about five received placebo; per-sample allocation not given. The study sampled participants on day 63 after the first vaccine or placebo injection. A Boston donor was an adult aged 18-55 years. Using immunoSEQ multiplex PCR, the repertoire was profiled, and TCRdb retains in-frame clones only, with some absent. The repertoire includes approximately 300,000 clones, more than 70% of them detected once, and under 2% sits in the top ten. As regards this clone: Its matching antigen is unknown.

The source is a person aged 18-65 years who received the Ad26.COV2.S COVID-19 vaccine or a placebo. This chain joins TRBV7-8 and TRBJ2-3; D is undetermined. The sequenced sample was peripheral blood, obtained in a trial of Ad26.COV2.S vaccine versus placebo. In nucleotides, the CDR3 is TGTGCCAGCAGCTTAGCCCCAGGCAGAACAGATACGCAGTATTTT. Amino acids: CASSLAPGRTDTQYF.